The rows below give T cell receptor beta chains drawn from one sample of a study of cytomegalovirus exposure and HLA in healthy donors. Repertoires were generated with immunoSEQ multiplex PCR, while TCRdb's copy carries only in-frame clones and drops some. The sample shows 130,000 to 150,000 clones, roughly 75% of them seen only once. The specimen was PBMCs. All receptors come from a man aged 40-50 years in good health and CMV-seropositive. CDR3s include the opening cysteine and the closing phenylalanine or tryptophan. The order of the fields is V gene, J gene, CDR3 protein.

v_call: TRBV5-1; j_call: TRBJ2-2; cdr3_aa: CASSLQGSTGELFF
v_call: TRBV7-2; j_call: TRBJ2-3; cdr3_aa: CASSSTQDRGRATDTQYF
v_call: TRBV30; j_call: TRBJ2-1; cdr3_aa: CAWSVLKYGEQFF
v_call: TRBV5-1; j_call: TRBJ1-3; cdr3_aa: CASSLSGGDSGNTIYF
v_call: TRBV5-4; j_call: TRBJ1-1; cdr3_aa: CASSLDGRGLTEAFF
v_call: TRBV7-2; j_call: TRBJ2-7; cdr3_aa: CASSLVGAGGGYEQYF
v_call: TRBV7-9; j_call: TRBJ1-5; cdr3_aa: CASSSTRGGGQPQHF
v_call: TRBV2; j_call: TRBJ1-5; cdr3_aa: CAVGGEFDQPQHF
v_call: TRBV29-1; j_call: TRBJ2-3; cdr3_aa: CSVGSGTSTDTQYF
v_call: TRBV2; j_call: TRBJ1-4; cdr3_aa: CASSADRVGGEKLFF
v_call: TRBV6-5; j_call: TRBJ1-5; cdr3_aa: CASSYSRDQPQHF
v_call: TRBV7-2; j_call: TRBJ2-7; cdr3_aa: CASSTSGGPYEQYF
v_call: TRBV2; j_call: TRBJ1-5; cdr3_aa: CASSVEGGSNQPQHF
v_call: TRBV10-1; j_call: TRBJ1-4; cdr3_aa: CASSRGKGEEKLFF
v_call: TRBV5-8; j_call: TRBJ2-7; cdr3_aa: CASSLGQGNSYEQCF
v_call: TRBV27; j_call: TRBJ1-2; cdr3_aa: CASSLSSRAYGYTF
v_call: TRBV5-5; j_call: TRBJ2-6; cdr3_aa: CASSEGQASGANVLTF
v_call: TRBV27; j_call: TRBJ1-2; cdr3_aa: CASSPLQGAASYGYTF
v_call: TRBV2; j_call: TRBJ1-1; cdr3_aa: CASSDGQPYTEAFF
v_call: TRBV10-3; j_call: TRBJ2-5; cdr3_aa: CAISESPRVQETQYF
v_call: TRBV5-1; j_call: TRBJ2-5; cdr3_aa: CASSPRTGQETQYF
v_call: TRBV19; j_call: TRBJ2-5; cdr3_aa: CASRGLAGPYKTQYF
v_call: TRBV19; j_call: TRBJ1-5; cdr3_aa: CASSTGLQPQHF
v_call: TRBV5-1; j_call: TRBJ2-3; cdr3_aa: CASSLPTSPDTQYF
v_call: TRBV11-2; j_call: TRBJ1-2; cdr3_aa: CASSSPYPTGNYGYTF
v_call: TRBV7-2; j_call: TRBJ2-5; cdr3_aa: CASSLGERGGQETQYF
v_call: TRBV7-8; j_call: TRBJ1-5; cdr3_aa: CASSSSGGVVQPQHF
v_call: TRBV5-1; j_call: TRBJ2-7; cdr3_aa: CASSLVTGSPYEQYF
v_call: TRBV6-1; j_call: TRBJ2-1; cdr3_aa: CASSASLLAGGGNEQFF
v_call: TRBV6-5; j_call: TRBJ2-7; cdr3_aa: CASSYRRTSISYEQYF
v_call: TRBV30; j_call: TRBJ2-7; cdr3_aa: CAWKREVEQYF
v_call: TRBV5-1; j_call: TRBJ2-1; cdr3_aa: CASSIGNQYNEQFF
v_call: TRBV2; j_call: TRBJ2-3; cdr3_aa: CASSEALSTTRNTQYF
v_call: TRBV5-4; j_call: TRBJ2-5; cdr3_aa: CASSLGLAGPRGTQYF
v_call: TRBV10-1; j_call: TRBJ2-7; cdr3_aa: CASKQLGLAGGRFSYEQYF
v_call: TRBV7-9; j_call: TRBJ2-1; cdr3_aa: CASSYSLAGPQEFF
v_call: TRBV20-1; j_call: TRBJ1-1; cdr3_aa: CSPHTAFF
v_call: TRBV27; j_call: TRBJ2-1; cdr3_aa: CASSPGGTSGIKQFF
v_call: TRBV7-2; j_call: TRBJ1-6; cdr3_aa: CASSLTPGSSLHF
v_call: TRBV6-1; j_call: TRBJ1-6; cdr3_aa: CASSGDRGKNSPLHF
v_call: TRBV7-9; j_call: TRBJ2-7; cdr3_aa: CASSMDIRVPYEQYF